Below, 21 T cell receptor beta chains from the same sample are listed, as sequenced in a study of molecular identifiers for immune sequencing clone quantification. TCRdb itself ran the PCR reads through MiXCR, one entry per CDR3 protein. This table holds about 640,000 distinct CDR3 sequences, around 20% found once. The sequenced sample was naive CD8+ T cells from blood, with Jurkat cell RNA spiked in. Indicated subset: FACS-sorted CD8+CD4-CCR7+CD45RA+ naive T cells. The origin of the receptors is a human donor in good health. Some libraries in this study had Jurkat cell RNA spiked in.

The sample holds many counts of this clonotype. V and J are TRBV15 and TRBJ1-5; D ambiguous. Between the trimmed V and J ends, which lost 0 bases and 4 bases, there was a span of 4 bases. Germline CDR1 reads LNHNV; CDR2 reads YYDKDF (reference sequence). This CDR3 has 13 amino acids. CDR3: CATSRDLNQPQHF. CDR3 DNA: TGTGCCACCAGCAGAGATCTGAATCAGCCCCAGCATTTT.

V and J are TRBV7-3 and TRBJ2-7, with a tentative D call TRBD2 (7 bases). Trimming took 4 bases from V and 3 from J, leaving 16 bases between them. CDR1 and CDR2 (germline): SGHTA, FQGTGA. The CDR3 length is 15 residues. The CDR3 sequence is CASSYGGGRDYEQYF. CDR3 DNA: TGTGCCAGCAGCTACGGAGGGGGGAGGGACTACGAGCAGTACTTC.

Many counts were recorded for this clonotype. The rearrangement joins TRBV4-1 to TRBJ2-3; D is perhaps TRBD1 (6 bases). V gave up 1 base and J gave up 0 bases, with 11 bases separating them. CDR1 is MGHRA, CDR2 YSYEKL, per germline. The CDR3 has 16 amino acids. The CDR3 here is CASSQVLQGSTDTQYF. The CDR3 DNA reads TGCGCCAGCAGCCAAGTACTACAGGGAAGCACAGATACGCAGTATTTT.

The table lists this clonotype with many counts. The chain couples TRBV7-6 to TRBJ2-1; 8 bases are shared with TRBD2. This CDR3 has 15 residues. Germline trimming cut 0 bases from V and 8 bases from J; bases unmatched to any gene: 6. CDR1 and CDR2 (germline): SGHVS, FNYEAQ. The CDR3 DNA reads TGTGCCAGCAGCTTAGCCAGCGGGAGTGTAGATGAGCAGTTCTTC. This translates into CASSLASGSVDEQFF.

A note on this clonotype: With a much larger clone just one base away, this may be a read error. The chain uses TRBV7-2 and TRBJ2-1, with D unclear. The V gene's germline CDR1 is SGHTA and CDR2 FQGNSA. The CDR3 sequence is 15 residues long. CDR3 DNA sequence: TGTGCCAGCAGCTCTGCCGATAGCTCCTACAATGAGCAGCTCTTC. It encodes CASSSADSSYNEQLF.

This clonotype was picked up many times. The J gene is TRBJ2-3, the V gene TRBV5-6, with 8 bases lining up with TRBD1. CDR1 and CDR2 (germline): SGHDT, YYEEEE. V lost 3 bases and J lost 1; bases outside the gene matches: 1. The CDR3 is 14 amino acids. The CDR3 DNA is TGTGCCAGCAGCTCGGACAGGGGCACAGATACGCAGTATTTT. It translates to CASSSDRGTDTQYF.

This clonotype was observed a few times. The rearrangement links TRBV30 to TRBJ2-1, with D tentatively TRBD1 (5 bases). This CDR3 is 15 amino acids long. The V and J ends lost 3 bases and 1 base respectively, with 13 bases between them. Germline V gene sequence: CDR1 GTSNPN, CDR2 SVGIG (reference sequence). The CDR3 DNA reads as TGTGCCTGGAGCCTAGGGGTAGTTTCCTACAATGAGCAGTTCTTC. The encoded protein is CAWSLGVVSYNEQFF.

This clonotype occurred a few times. A much larger clone lies one base from this, so it may be a read error. No conserved phenylalanine or tryptophan is present at the end of the CDR3, so a read error is the likely explanation. V usage is TRBV10-3 and J usage is TRBJ2-7; D is undetermined. The germline V gene has CDR1 ENHRY and CDR2 SYGVKD. CDR3 length equals 15 residues. V lost 3 bases, J lost 3 bases, and 15 bases lay in between. This CDR3 reads CAISEVLGSDYEQYC. The CDR3 nucleotides read TGTGCCATCAGTGAAGTGCTCGGCAGCGACTACGAGCAGTACTGC.

V usage is TRBV12-3 or TRBV12-4 and J usage is TRBJ1-2; D possibly corresponds to TRBD1 (5 bases). The CDR3 runs to 13 residues. V gave up 6 bases and J gave up 4 bases, with 12 bases separating them. CDR3 sequence (DNA): TGTGCCAGCAGCCTGGACACCTTCTATGGCTACACCTTC. Residues: CASSLDTFYGYTF.

The J gene is TRBJ2-1, the V gene TRBV7-3; D perhaps matches TRBD2 (6 bases). CDR1 and CDR2 from the germline V gene are SGHTA and FQGTGA. The CDR3 runs to 16 residues. V shed 4 bases and J shed 5 bases, with 18 bases lying between them. The CDR3: CASSSPGPGGDNEQFF. For the CDR3, the DNA is TGTGCCAGCAGCTCACCGGGACCCGGGGGAGACAATGAGCAGTTCTTC.

This clonotype was found many times. The chain is built from TRBV20-1 and TRBJ2-1, with D tentatively TRBD1 (6 bases). Germline loops: CDR1 DFQATT, CDR2 SNEGSKA (reference sequence). The CDR3 totals 12 residues. V shed 6 bases and J shed 9 bases, with 15 bases lying between them. CDR3 DNA: TGCAGTGCCGGCGTCAGGGGAAGTGAGCAGTTCTTC. Its protein product is CSAGVRGSEQFF.

This clonotype was seen many times. The chain joins TRBV19 to TRBJ1-2, with D perhaps matching TRBD1 (5 bases). The CDR3 contains 14 residues. Per the germline V gene, CDR1 is LNHDA and CDR2 is SQIVND (reference sequence). The V end was cut by 3 bases, the J end by 4 bases, with 12 bases between. The CDR3 DNA reads as TGTGCCAGTAGTATTCGGGGCGGCGGCTATGGCTACACCTTC. As protein: CASSIRGGGYGYTF.

This clonotype turned up a few times. This CDR3 is CASSHRRAGESYGYTF. The CDR3 nucleotides read TGTGCCAGCAGCCACCGCCGAGCTGGGGAATCTTATGGCTACACCTTC. The chain combines TRBV14 with TRBJ1-2; no clear D. This CDR3 comprises 16 residues. The germline V gene has CDR1 SGHDN and CDR2 FVKESK. Trimming cost V 3 bases and J 5 bases, with 19 bases left between them.

At least ten counts were recorded for this clonotype. The V call is TRBV27, the J call TRBJ2-7; 7 bases map to TRBD1. This CDR3 has 14 amino acids. J gave up 2 bases and V 5 bases, and 6 bases lay outside the gene matches. Germline CDR1 reads MNHEY; CDR2 reads SMNVEV (reference sequence). CDR3 loop: CASSPTTGTYEQYF. CDR3 nucleotide sequence: TGTGCCAGCAGTCCGACGACAGGGACCTACGAGCAGTACTTC.

To note about this clonotype: With a much larger clone just one base away, this may be a read error. This chain uses TRBV19 with TRBJ1-2; D ambiguous. The CDR3 runs to 16 residues. Trimming cost V 3 bases and J 4 bases, with 18 bases left between them. The germline V gene has CDR1 LNHDA and CDR2 SQIVND (reference sequence). The CDR3 nucleotides read TGTGCCAGTAGTATCCTAGAAGTATCAGATCTCTATGGCTACACCTTC. It yields the protein CASSILEVSDLYGYTF.

This clonotype was seen repeatedly, ten times or more. The rearrangement joins TRBV19 to TRBJ2-5; TRBD1 agrees at 7 bases. After removal of 3 bases from V and 3 bases from J, the junction contained 10 bases not matched to a gene. Germline V lookup: CDR1 LNHDA, CDR2 SQIVND (reference sequence). This CDR3 is 16 amino acids long. The CDR3 coding sequence is TGTGCCAGTAGTATGTGGCGGACAGGAATGGAAGAGACCCAGTACTTC. This encodes CASSMWRTGMEETQYF.

The chain couples TRBV11-3 to TRBJ2-3; D is perhaps TRBD2 (6 bases). The length of the CDR3 is 15 residues. The V end lost 2 bases, the J end lost 6 bases, and 15 bases lay between the germline ends. Germline lookup yields CDR1 SGHNT and CDR2 YENEEA. The CDR3 here is CASSLTTSLADTQYF. For the CDR3, the DNA is TGTGCCAGCAGCTTAACGACTAGTCTTGCCGATACGCAGTATTTT.

For the CDR3, the DNA is TGTGCCAGTAGTTTAGGCCCGGGTTGGAACTCCTACGAGCAGTACTTC. Amino acid sequence: CASSLGPGWNSYEQYF. This sequence joins TRBV19 and TRBJ2-7; D unclear. CDR1 and CDR2 (germline): LNHDA, SQIVND (reference sequence). Trimming cost V 5 bases and J 0 bases, with 17 bases left between them. CDR3 length: 16 residues.

The table lists this clonotype with many counts. For the CDR3, the DNA is TGTGCCAGCAGTTACCCCCAGGGGGTCGACACTGAAGCTTTCTTT. Translation: CASSYPQGVDTEAFF. The chain links TRBV6-2 or TRBV6-3 to TRBJ1-1; 7 nucleotides align to TRBD1. With 2 bases clipped from V and 3 bases from J, the junction kept 6 bases outside the gene matches. The CDR3 contains 15 residues. Looked up from germline, CDR1 is MNHEY and CDR2 is SVGEGT.

This clonotype was observed at least ten times. The V and J genes are TRBV6-5 and TRBJ2-2, with a tentative D call TRBD2 (6 bases). This CDR3 is built from 15 residues. CDR1 MNHEY and CDR2 SVGAGI come from the germline V gene. Trimming left V 2 bases short and J 6 bases short, with 13 bases between. This CDR3 is CASSYAVAEAGELFF. CDR3 DNA: TGTGCCAGCAGTTACGCGGTAGCGGAGGCCGGGGAGCTGTTTTTT.

This clonotype came up many times. The chain recombines TRBV7-8 with TRBJ1-4, with D perhaps TRBD1 (5 bases). With 5 bases removed from V and 6 bases from J, the gap between germline ends came to 19 bases. The CDR3 has 16 residues. CDR1 and CDR2 from the germline V gene are SGHVS and FQNEAQ. As DNA, the CDR3 is TGTGCCAGCAGCCCAATACAGGACGGGGTTGATGAAAAACTGTTTTTT. The encoded protein is CASSPIQDGVDEKLFF.